This T cell receptor beta chain was captured in a study of T cell responses to AZD1222 COVID-19 vaccine (dated by TCRdb to about 2021). In terms of the full investigation: AZD1222 recipients with second doses at about 4 weeks or about 12 weeks were pooled, because spike-specific TCR depth and breadth did not differ between schedules. TCR sequencing was performed for about 250 trial participants, of whom 207 were given two doses of AZD1222 and some 25 were given two doses of MenACWY control vaccine. Trial participants were enrolled into age subgroups of 18-55, 56-69 and 70-plus years, which contained about 150, 27 and 61 TCR-sequenced participants, respectively.

What the authors observed across the whole study: Because no samples from the day 14 peak response were available, repertoires could be characterized only after the peak T cell response. Conclusions about previously exposed vaccinees were limited because only a handful of AZD1222 recipients were SARS-CoV-2 seropositive at baseline. Reportedly, almost half of the unique spike-specific TCRs recognized epitopes lying outside the regions that are mutated in the B.1.351 and B.1.1.7 variants. Participants were mostly white British, with more females than males. The authors suggested clonal diversity may have been underestimated. The vaccine-associated CD4 TCRs covered the entire spike protein, and the dominant responses fell in regions 160-218 and 743-854. A significant rise in spike-specific TCR breadth and depth was observed after two AZD1222 doses relative to day 0 and relative to MenACWY recipients. In the small 56-69-year group, the increase in depth fell short of significance, most likely because of low power.

At the junction V is shortened by 1 base and J by 2 bases; bases outside the gene matches: 2. The CDR3 runs 15 residues from the cysteine to the phenylalanine. Left in the record is the CDR3 DNA by itself, 45 bases read in frame from the first base. CDR1 SGHTA and CDR2 FQGNSA are derived from the germline V gene. Comment on this clone: The antigen this receptor binds is unknown. No base qualities exist here, and no much larger clone lies one base off it.

The CDR3 regions of human TCRbeta chains were analyzed by immunosequencing. On the study's bioinformatics: TCRs in the repertoires were matched against a reference library of SARS-CoV-2-specific TCRs that had been generated with the MIRA antigen-specificity platform. Breadth was defined as the fraction of unique TCRs that were SARS-CoV-2-associated. Depth was defined as the fraction of total T cells that were SARS-CoV-2-associated. Each spike-specific TCR was assigned to its reactive spike region and to a CD4 or CD8 class using the MIRA data. Log10-transformed breadth and depth values were compared by one-way ANOVA with Sidak's multiple comparisons tests. This immuneACCESS table, as held by TCRdb, lists in-frame sequences with V and J called but not all clones. Of the missing ones, under half trace to an unresolved V gene in checked studies; the others have no known cause. V, J and clone size were drawn from that table, and D and trimming were deduced from the DNA. In all, the sample holds roughly 180,000 clones, and approximately 90% of those were seen once. The ten largest account for approximately 1.9% of the sample.

In the paper's terms, the time point label means: baseline before first vaccination. Samples from vaccinated people were obtained from the UK trials COV001 and COV002, which included a single-blind randomized controlled phase 2/3 trial of AZD1222 (ChAdOx1 nCoV-19) in healthy adults. For TCRbeta chain sequencing, PBMC samples were collected from trial participants at day 0 and at day 28 after the second dose. The source was peripheral blood, collected on day 0 of AZD1222 vaccination. The chain was built from TRBV7-2 and TRBJ2-3; 8 of the junction bases match TRBD1. This TCR came from an adult in good health. For the CDR3, the sequence is CASSLGTGTTDTQYF. The bases read TGTGCCAGCAGCTTAGGGACAGGGACCACAGATACGCAGTATTTT.